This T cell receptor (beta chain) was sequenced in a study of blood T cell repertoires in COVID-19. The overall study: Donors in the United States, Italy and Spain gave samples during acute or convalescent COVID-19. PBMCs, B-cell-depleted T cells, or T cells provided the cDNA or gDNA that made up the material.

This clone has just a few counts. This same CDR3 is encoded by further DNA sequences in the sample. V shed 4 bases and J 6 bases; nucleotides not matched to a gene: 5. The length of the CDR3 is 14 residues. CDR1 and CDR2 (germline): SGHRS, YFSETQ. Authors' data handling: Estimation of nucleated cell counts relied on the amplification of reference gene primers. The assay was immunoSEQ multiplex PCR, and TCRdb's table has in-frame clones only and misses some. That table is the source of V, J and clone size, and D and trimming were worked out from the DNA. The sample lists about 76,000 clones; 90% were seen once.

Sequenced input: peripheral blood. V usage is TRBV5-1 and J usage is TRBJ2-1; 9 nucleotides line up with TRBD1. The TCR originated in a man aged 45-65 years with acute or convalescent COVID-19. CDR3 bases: TGCGCCAGCAGCCTGGGACAGGGTTTCAATGAGCAGTTCTTC. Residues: CASSLGQGFNEQFF.